These T cell receptor beta chains were read from a single sample in a study of cytomegalovirus exposure and HLA in healthy donors. Here immunoSEQ multiplex PCR was the method, and the copy in TCRdb shows in-frame clones only, minus some. The data contain fewer than 180,000 clones, around 74% of them singletons. What was sequenced was PBMCs. These receptors were collected from a man aged 50-59 years in good health and CMV-seropositive. Both conserved end residues are part of each CDR3. The order of the fields is J gene, clone size, V gene, D gene, CDR3 protein, CDR3 DNA. The D gene is left open where the match is weak. Expanded clones get a size class; other rows say once, few or many, or leave the size out.

j_gene: TRBJ2-1; abundance: .; v_gene: TRBV6-5; d_gene: .; CDR3aa: CASRKRSSYNEQFF; CDR3nt: TGTGCCAGCAGAAAGCGGAGCTCCTACAATGAGCAGTTCTTC
j_gene: TRBJ1-6; abundance: .; v_gene: TRBV7-2; d_gene: TRBD1; CDR3aa: CASSMRTGLDSPLHF; CDR3nt: TGTGCCAGCAGCATGAGGACAGGGTTGGATTCACCCCTCCACTTT
j_gene: TRBJ2-2; abundance: .; v_gene: TRBV19; d_gene: TRBD1; CDR3aa: CASSPQGARELFF; CDR3nt: TGTGCCAGTAGTCCCCAGGGGGCGAGGGAGCTGTTTTTT
j_gene: TRBJ1-4; abundance: few; v_gene: TRBV7-9; d_gene: TRBD1; CDR3aa: CASSPPYRDRNEKLFF; CDR3nt: TGTGCCAGCAGCCCGCCCTACCGGGACAGAAATGAAAAACTGTTTTTT
j_gene: TRBJ1-1; abundance: .; v_gene: TRBV7-9; d_gene: .; CDR3aa: CASSVNEAFF; CDR3nt: TGTGCCAGCAGCGTCAATGAAGCTTTCTTT
j_gene: TRBJ2-3; abundance: .; v_gene: TRBV5-1; d_gene: TRBD2; CDR3aa: CASSARTSGRSINTQYF; CDR3nt: TGCGCCAGCAGCGCTCGGACTAGCGGGAGGTCTATAAATACGCAGTATTTT
j_gene: TRBJ1-4; abundance: .; v_gene: TRBV6-1; d_gene: TRBD1; CDR3aa: CASSDRDRGEKLFF; CDR3nt: TGTGCCAGCAGTGACCGGGACAGGGGTGAAAAACTGTTTTTT
j_gene: TRBJ1-4; abundance: once; v_gene: TRBV28; d_gene: .; CDR3aa: CASSFSRGGEKLFF; CDR3nt: TGTGCCAGCAGTTTTTCAAGGGGTGGTGAAAAACTGTTTTTT
j_gene: TRBJ2-5; abundance: .; v_gene: TRBV9; d_gene: .; CDR3aa: CASSGGGGSAETQYF; CDR3nt: TGTGCCAGCAGCGGCGGTGGTGGGTCCGCAGAGACCCAGTACTTC
j_gene: TRBJ2-5; abundance: .; v_gene: TRBV28; d_gene: .; CDR3aa: CASSLSDGRAQYF; CDR3nt: TGTGCCAGCAGTTTATCGGACGGGCGGGCCCAGTACTTC
j_gene: TRBJ2-7; abundance: .; v_gene: TRBV7-3; d_gene: .; CDR3aa: CASSLHQGGTDEEYF; CDR3nt: TGTGCCAGCAGCCTCCACCAGGGGGGTACAGACGAGGAGTACTTC
j_gene: TRBJ1-6; abundance: .; v_gene: TRBV6-5; d_gene: .; CDR3aa: CASSEVTGQSPLHF; CDR3nt: TGTGCCAGCAGTGAGGTTACAGGGCAATCACCCCTCCACTTT
j_gene: TRBJ2-7; abundance: .; v_gene: TRBV11-2; d_gene: .; CDR3aa: CASSLTEGTYF; CDR3nt: TGTGCCAGCAGCTTAACGGAGGGCACGTACTTC
j_gene: TRBJ2-7; abundance: .; v_gene: TRBV18; d_gene: TRBD1; CDR3aa: CASSPPRGGTGLYEQYF; CDR3nt: TGTGCCAGCTCACCACCGCGAGGGGGGACAGGCCTCTACGAGCAGTACTTC
j_gene: TRBJ2-7; abundance: .; v_gene: TRBV27; d_gene: TRBD2; CDR3aa: CASSLLRELHEQYF; CDR3nt: TGTGCCAGCAGCCTCTTGCGGGAGCTCCACGAGCAGTACTTC
j_gene: TRBJ1-1; abundance: .; v_gene: TRBV11-3; d_gene: .; CDR3aa: CASSLGGRPRNTEAFF; CDR3nt: TGTGCCAGCAGCTTAGGGGGCAGGCCACGGAACACTGAAGCTTTCTTT
j_gene: TRBJ1-4; abundance: .; v_gene: TRBV6-4; d_gene: TRBD1; CDR3aa: CASSDEDRLGEKLFF; CDR3nt: TGTGCCAGCAGTGACGAGGACAGGCTGGGTGAAAAACTGTTTTTT
j_gene: TRBJ2-2; abundance: .; v_gene: TRBV6-1; d_gene: .; CDR3aa: CASSGSKGDSLFNTGELFF; CDR3nt: TGTGCCAGCAGTGGATCCAAGGGCGACAGCCTCTTCAACACCGGGGAGCTGTTTTTT
j_gene: TRBJ2-7; abundance: .; v_gene: TRBV13; d_gene: .; CDR3aa: CASSTGLPYEQYF; CDR3nt: TGTGCCAGCAGCACTGGACTACCCTACGAGCAGTACTTC
j_gene: TRBJ2-1; abundance: .; v_gene: TRBV10-2; d_gene: .; CDR3aa: CASRTGSSYNEQFF; CDR3nt: TGCGCCAGCAGGACCGGGAGCTCCTACAATGAGCAGTTCTTC
j_gene: TRBJ2-3; abundance: .; v_gene: TRBV7-2; d_gene: TRBD1; CDR3aa: CASSFVRGQNTDTQYF; CDR3nt: TGTGCCAGCAGCTTCGTTCGGGGACAGAACACAGATACGCAGTATTTT
j_gene: TRBJ2-7; abundance: once; v_gene: TRBV28; d_gene: .; CDR3aa: CASSLPGSYEQYF; CDR3nt: TGTGCCAGCAGTTTACCGGGTTCCTACGAGCAGTACTTC
j_gene: TRBJ2-6; abundance: .; v_gene: TRBV25-1; d_gene: .; CDR3aa: CASSEHSGANVLTF; CDR3nt: TGTGCCAGCAGTGAACACTCTGGGGCCAACGTCCTGACTTTC
j_gene: TRBJ1-1; abundance: .; v_gene: TRBV7-2; d_gene: .; CDR3aa: CASSASMNTEAFF; CDR3nt: TGTGCCAGCAGCGCGAGCATGAACACTGAAGCTTTCTTT
j_gene: TRBJ2-7; abundance: .; v_gene: TRBV28; d_gene: TRBD1; CDR3aa: CASTASLGGAFSEQYF; CDR3nt: TGTGCCAGCACCGCAAGCCTAGGGGGCGCATTCTCCGAGCAGTACTTC
j_gene: TRBJ2-1; abundance: once; v_gene: TRBV6-6; d_gene: .; CDR3aa: CASSYFEEYNEQFF; CDR3nt: TGTGCCAGCAGTTACTTTGAGGAGTACAATGAGCAGTTCTTC
j_gene: TRBJ2-7; abundance: once; v_gene: TRBV5-1; d_gene: .; CDR3aa: CASSGQRNEQYF; CDR3nt: TGCGCCAGCAGCGGACAACGGAACGAGCAGTACTTC
j_gene: TRBJ1-5; abundance: .; v_gene: TRBV4-1; d_gene: .; CDR3aa: CASSHPPGGTNQPQHF; CDR3nt: TGCGCCAGCAGCCACCCCCCGGGGGGGACTAATCAGCCCCAGCATTTT
j_gene: TRBJ2-1; abundance: .; v_gene: TRBV19; d_gene: .; CDR3aa: CASSIARDNEQFF; CDR3nt: TGTGCCAGTAGTATAGCACGGGACAATGAGCAGTTCTTC
j_gene: TRBJ2-3; abundance: .; v_gene: TRBV6-5; d_gene: .; CDR3aa: CASGGSTDTQYF; CDR3nt: TGTGCCAGCGGCGGTAGCACAGATACGCAGTATTTT
j_gene: TRBJ2-3; abundance: .; v_gene: TRBV5-1; d_gene: .; CDR3aa: CASSLGLDTDTQYF; CDR3nt: TGCGCCAGCAGCTTGGGACTTGACACAGATACGCAGTATTTT
j_gene: TRBJ1-5; abundance: .; v_gene: TRBV28; d_gene: .; CDR3aa: CASSSTMGAYQPQHF; CDR3nt: TGTGCCAGCAGTTCCACCATGGGGGCCTATCAGCCCCAGCATTTT
j_gene: TRBJ2-5; abundance: .; v_gene: TRBV4-1; d_gene: TRBD2; CDR3aa: CASSQHVGAGRVGTQYF; CDR3nt: TGCGCCAGCAGCCAACATGTGGGGGCCGGGAGGGTCGGGACCCAGTACTTC
j_gene: TRBJ1-2; abundance: .; v_gene: TRBV7-2; d_gene: .; CDR3aa: CASSLWGSYYGYTF; CDR3nt: TGTGCCAGCAGCTTATGGGGCAGCTACTATGGCTACACCTTC
j_gene: TRBJ1-2; abundance: few; v_gene: TRBV10-3; d_gene: TRBD1; CDR3aa: CAISDPTGTGKGYGYTF; CDR3nt: TGTGCCATCAGTGACCCGACCGGGACAGGCAAAGGCTATGGCTACACCTTC
j_gene: TRBJ2-1; abundance: .; v_gene: TRBV27; d_gene: TRBD2; CDR3aa: CASSSSGRARNEQFF; CDR3nt: TGTGCCAGCAGCAGTAGCGGGAGGGCCCGGAATGAGCAGTTCTTC
j_gene: TRBJ2-7; abundance: .; v_gene: TRBV21-1; d_gene: .; CDR3aa: CASSKYRTKSSYEQYF; CDR3nt: TGTGCCAGCAGCAAATACAGGACAAAGAGCTCCTACGAGCAGTACTTC
j_gene: TRBJ2-1; abundance: .; v_gene: TRBV30; d_gene: TRBD2; CDR3aa: CAWSPAGGIDEQFF; CDR3nt: TGTGCCTGGAGCCCAGCGGGAGGAATAGATGAGCAGTTCTTC
j_gene: TRBJ2-3; abundance: .; v_gene: TRBV5-1; d_gene: .; CDR3aa: CASSSTPGSDTQYF; CDR3nt: TGCGCCAGCAGCTCGACACCAGGGTCAGATACGCAGTATTTT
j_gene: TRBJ1-5; abundance: few; v_gene: TRBV21-1; d_gene: .; CDR3aa: CASSKDGTDLNQPQHF; CDR3nt: TGTGCCAGCAGCAAAGATGGGACAGATCTCAATCAGCCCCAGCATTTT
j_gene: TRBJ2-1; abundance: .; v_gene: TRBV6-1; d_gene: .; CDR3aa: CASSVWEDSYNEQFF; CDR3nt: TGTGCCAGCAGTGTCTGGGAGGACTCCTACAATGAGCAGTTCTTC
j_gene: TRBJ2-1; abundance: .; v_gene: TRBV7-2; d_gene: TRBD2; CDR3aa: CASSLVASGAYNEQFF; CDR3nt: TGTGCCAGCAGCTTAGTGGCTAGCGGAGCCTACAATGAGCAGTTCTTC
j_gene: TRBJ1-4; abundance: .; v_gene: TRBV27; d_gene: .; CDR3aa: CASSLKTVDGEKLFF; CDR3nt: TGTGCCAGCAGTTTAAAGACAGTTGATGGCGAAAAACTGTTTTTT
j_gene: TRBJ2-7; abundance: few; v_gene: TRBV5-4; d_gene: TRBD2; CDR3aa: CASSGGLAGYEQYF; CDR3nt: TGTGCCAGCAGCGGCGGACTAGCGGGCTACGAGCAGTACTTC
j_gene: TRBJ2-1; abundance: few; v_gene: TRBV18; d_gene: .; CDR3aa: CASSPPYLAKQFF; CDR3nt: TGTGCCAGCTCACCGCCCTACCTAGCGAAGCAGTTCTTC
j_gene: TRBJ2-7; abundance: .; v_gene: TRBV5-6; d_gene: TRBD2; CDR3aa: CASSLGLAGTYEQYF; CDR3nt: TGTGCCAGCAGCTTGGGGCTAGCGGGAACCTACGAGCAGTACTTC
j_gene: TRBJ1-5; abundance: .; v_gene: TRBV16; d_gene: .; CDR3aa: CASSQIWGGGQPQHF; CDR3nt: TGTGCCAGCAGCCAAATATGGGGGGGCGGCCAGCCCCAGCATTTT
j_gene: TRBJ2-5; abundance: once; v_gene: TRBV2; d_gene: .; CDR3aa: CASRIRLDETQYF; CDR3nt: TGTGCCAGCAGAATCCGACTAGACGAGACCCAGTACTTC
j_gene: TRBJ2-7; abundance: .; v_gene: TRBV6-1; d_gene: .; CDR3aa: CASNYFREQYF; CDR3nt: TGTGCCAGCAATTATTTTCGCGAGCAGTACTTC
j_gene: TRBJ2-2; abundance: once; v_gene: TRBV28; d_gene: .; CDR3aa: CASGSGVGGELFF; CDR3nt: TGTGCCAGCGGTTCAGGGGTTGGCGGGGAGCTGTTTTTT
j_gene: TRBJ1-5; abundance: once; v_gene: TRBV6-1; d_gene: TRBD1; CDR3aa: CASSGRQGFNQPQHF; CDR3nt: TGTGCCAGCAGTGGTCGACAGGGTTTTAATCAGCCCCAGCATTTT
j_gene: TRBJ1-3; abundance: .; v_gene: TRBV5-6; d_gene: .; CDR3aa: CASSQTMTPGYSGNTIYF; CDR3nt: TGTGCCAGCAGCCAGACGATGACACCAGGATACTCTGGAAACACCATATATTTT
j_gene: TRBJ2-7; abundance: .; v_gene: TRBV27; d_gene: .; CDR3aa: CASSLTRGSHEQYF; CDR3nt: TGTGCCAGCAGCCTAACTAGGGGGTCCCACGAGCAGTACTTC
j_gene: TRBJ1-6; abundance: .; v_gene: TRBV10-2; d_gene: TRBD1; CDR3aa: CASSPGTGRGSPLHF; CDR3nt: TGCGCCAGCAGCCCCGGGACAGGCCGGGGTTCACCCCTCCACTTT
j_gene: TRBJ2-3; abundance: .; v_gene: TRBV7-7; d_gene: TRBD2; CDR3aa: CASSLGLAGSTDTQYF; CDR3nt: TGTGCTAGCAGCTTAGGACTAGCGGGGAGCACAGATACGCAGTATTTT